This TCR beta chain emerged from a study of cytomegalovirus exposure and HLA in healthy donors. Primers included in the PCR were 60 Vbeta and 13 Jbeta primers. Clones were read by immunoSEQ multiplex PCR, and TCRdb kept only the in-frame ones, dropping some. This repertoire shows about 170,000 clones, almost 75% found once; its top ten account for 5% to 6.5%. Germline assignment: CDR1 MNHNY and CDR2 SVGAGI (reference sequence). J gave up 0 bases and V 6 bases, and 6 bases lay outside the gene matches. CDR3 size: 16 residues. This chain uses TRBV6-6 with TRBJ2-1, with 9 bases lining up with TRBD2. The sequenced sample consisted of PBMCs. This receptor was identified in a woman between 18 and 30 years old in good health and CMV-seropositive. Written as DNA, the CDR3 is TGTGCCAGCAGATCTAGCGGGGACAGCTCCTACAATGAGCAGTTCTTC. As protein: CASRSSGDSSYNEQFF.